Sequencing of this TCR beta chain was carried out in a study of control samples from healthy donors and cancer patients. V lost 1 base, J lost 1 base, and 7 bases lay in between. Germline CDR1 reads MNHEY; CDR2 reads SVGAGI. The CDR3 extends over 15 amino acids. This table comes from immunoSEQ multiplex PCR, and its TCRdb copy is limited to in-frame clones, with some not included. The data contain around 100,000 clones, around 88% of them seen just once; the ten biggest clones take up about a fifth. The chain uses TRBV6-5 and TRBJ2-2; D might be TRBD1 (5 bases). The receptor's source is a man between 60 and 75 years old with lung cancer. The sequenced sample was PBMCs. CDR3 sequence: CASSYLGRNTGELFF. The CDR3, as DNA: TGTGCCAGCAGTTACTTGGGGCGGAACACCGGGGAGCTGTTTTTT.